The 2 T cell receptor beta chains in this list originate from one sample, sequenced in a study of shared clonotypes between healthy human individuals. Produced via immunoSEQ multiplex PCR; TCRdb's table is partial and in-frame only. The table shows nearly 2 million clones, with about 95% occurring only once. Terminally differentiated effector memory CD45RA+ cells were excluded from the naive CD8 cells, which were CD45RO-negative and positively selected for CCR7. Sequencing was performed on naive CD8+ T cells sorted from blood. These receptors originate from a man younger than 30 in good health.

The V and J genes are TRBV12-5 and TRBJ2-7; D could derive from TRBD1 or TRBD2 (5 bases each). Germline CDR1 and CDR2: LGHNT and FRNRAP. V lost 5 bases, J lost 0 bases, and 17 bases lay in between. This CDR3 is 16 amino acids long. The CDR3 DNA follows: TGTGCTAGTGGTCGTACGGGGCAGAAAAGCTCCTACGAGCAGTACTTC. This codes for CASGRTGQKSSYEQYF.

The CDR3 DNA reads as TGTGCCAGCAGCAAGCGGGGTATAGGTCAGCCCCAGCATTTT. Amino acid sequence: CASSKRGIGQPQHF. The J gene is TRBJ1-5, the V gene TRBV21-1. TRBV21-1 corresponds to a pseudogene. The CDR3 has 14 amino acids.